Here is one T cell receptor beta chain with its context. This clonotype was seen only a few times. The specificity of this receptor is unknown. Base qualities are missing; no much larger clone stands one base away. Naive CD8 T cell libraries were made from 20,000 to 1,000,000 sorted cells using 10%, 30% or 50% of purified RNA. Naive CD8 T cells were FACS-sorted as CD8+CD4-CCR7+CD45RA+ on a BD FACSAria II into RLT Plus buffer. Approximately nine TCR copies' worth of Jurkat RNA were spiked into roughly 19,000-1,000,000 naive CD8 T cell samples to test detection sensitivity. Enrichment of CD8 T cells was done with RosetteSep CD8+ T Cell Enrichment Cocktail plus Ficoll-Paque, and ACK red cell lysis came afterward. This sample stems from a study of molecular identifiers for immune sequencing clone quantification (dated by TCRdb to 2017 to 2018). As for the study more broadly: For a replicate experiment, RNA from approximately 20,000 or 100,000 naive CD8 T cells was divided into five aliquots, of which four were sequenced. This methods study used CD8 T cells to benchmark TCR RNA copy counting and molecular-identifier clustering-based TCR repertoire sequencing (MIDCIRS).

Overall study outcomes, separate from this receptor: Spiked-in Jurkat TCR RNA equivalent to a single cell was reported to be detectable even among approximately 1.1 million naive CD8 T cells. Naive libraries contained spiked-in Jurkat TCR RNA (10 copies' worth), which is not part of the donor repertoire. Highly expanded clone sizes could be underestimated if identical TCR molecules share a barcode. Modeling estimated roughly 3 recovered TCR RNA copies per cell, compared with about 9.3 by digital PCR, which implies about 30% capture efficiency. When barcode sub-clustering was left out, chimeric consensus sequences inflated TCR diversity, with chimeras reaching as high as 47%. Clones above 20 RNA copies held over 97% of molecules in CMV-specific effector cells but under 1% in naive cells.

V is trimmed back by 4 bases and J by 8 bases, and the junction contains 19 bases that no gene match accounts for. CDR1 and CDR2 are read off the germline V gene (reference sequence) as LNHDA and SQIVND. The CDR3 holds 19 amino acids from the cysteine to the phenylalanine. Just CDR3 DNA is preserved here, 57 bases in frame from base 1. The library was obtained by PCR. Sequencing was performed on a NextSeq 500. Preparation of bulk TCR libraries followed a previously described approach, with the TCR primers listed in Table S5. Purification of total RNA was performed with the Qiagen AllPrep DNA/RNA kit. Before any analysis, reads coming from multiple sequencing runs of the same library were combined into one pool. The original methods were these. Reads were retained only if an exact TCR constant sequence was present, and the retained reads were trimmed to 150 nt and grouped according to their 12-nt molecular barcodes. Reads inside each barcode group were sub-clustered using a 15% Levenshtein threshold, and a quality-weighted consensus sequence was constructed for each RNA molecule. Non-functional sequences were removed, as were lower-count sequences one edit away from another. Based on fitting two negative binomial distributions, any barcode sub-cluster with under 20% of the maximum read count was discarded. The raw public data were reprocessed by TCRdb itself: fastp quality trimming at Q25, MiXCR clonotype calling, in-frame beta chains only. CDR3 protein sequences are deduplicated, and each keeps its most common genes and DNA. TCRdb, rather than the study authors, made the V and J calls. In all, the sample holds some 580,000 distinct CDR3 sequences, and approximately 24% of those were seen once. About 0.73% of the sample is held by the ten biggest clonotypes.

The source is a human donor in good health. Some libraries in this study had Jurkat cell RNA spiked in. Rearrangement joined TRBV19 to TRBJ2-1; a stretch of 11 junction bases matches TRBD2. Sequencing input: naive CD8+ T cells from blood, with Jurkat cell RNA spiked in. The cell subset or site label here, explained by the study, means: FACS-sorted CD8+CD4-CCR7+CD45RA+ naive T cells. The CDR3 region reads CASSTGPLLAGAPGDEQFF. The DNA sequence is as follows: TGTGCCAGTAGTACCGGACCCTTACTAGCGGGGGCCCCGGGGGATGAGCAGTTCTTC.